This TCR beta chain emerged from a study of blood T cell repertoires in COVID-19. Study background: Both acute and convalescent COVID-19 samples were obtained from the United States, Italy and Spain. PBMCs, B-cell-depleted T cells, or T cells provided the cDNA or gDNA that made up the material.

Under the authors' procedure: Nucleated cell number was recorded as an estimate derived from reference gene primer amplification. Profiling relied on immunoSEQ multiplex PCR, and the TCRdb table lists in-frame clones only, not all of them. That table furnishes V, J and clone size, whereas the DNA furnished D and trimming. Of 400,000 to 500,000 clones in the sample, about nine tenths are singletons; the top ten hold around 1.4%. This CDR3 spans 13 amino acids. Trimming took 6 bases from V and 9 from J; bases not matched to a gene: 2. The sample taken for sequencing was peripheral blood. This chain uses TRBV12-3 or TRBV12-4 with TRBJ1-6, with 10 bases lining up with TRBD1. This receptor was obtained from a woman aged 30 to 39 with active or convalescent COVID-19. CDR3 nucleotide sequence: TGTGCCAGCAGGGGGGACAGGGGTTCACCCCTCCACTTT. Its protein is CASRGDRGSPLHF.